This entry lists 25 T cell receptor beta chains sequenced from one sample in a study of T cell responses to AZD1222 COVID-19 vaccine (dated by TCRdb to 2020 to 2023). Library generation was performed with the immunoSEQ multiplex PCR assay. This immuneACCESS table, as held by TCRdb, lists in-frame sequences with V and J called but not all clones. Of the missing ones, under half trace to an unresolved V gene in checked studies; the others have no known cause. In this sample the table shows over 120,000 clones, 90% to 95% of which occur a single time. Jointly, the top ten make up under 4% of the sample. The label giving this sample's time point can be read as: baseline before first vaccination. Sequencing used peripheral blood, obtained on day 0 of AZD1222 vaccination. The receptors derive from an adult in good health.

The rearrangement uses TRBV15 and TRBJ2-1, with D perhaps given as TRBD1 or TRBD2 (5 bases each). V lost 5 bases, J lost 9 bases, and 32 bases lay in between. The CDR3 contains 19 residues. Germline CDR1 is LNHNV and CDR2 is YYDKDF (reference sequence). CDR3 bases: TGTGCCACCAGCGAAACACCTCCCTGGGCCGAAAAAGGGACGGCTGAGCAGTTCTTC. Translating gives CATSETPPWAEKGTAEQFF.

This clone was detected only once. The genes are TRBV28 and TRBJ1-2, with TRBD1 matching 7 bases. CDR3 length equals 13 residues. Germline CDR1 reads MDHEN; CDR2 reads SYDVKM. J lost 3 bases, V lost 4 bases, and 2 bases had no gene match. CDR3 sequence (DNA): TGTGCCAGCAGTTCTGGGACAGACTATGGCTACACCTTC. Translated, it gives CASSSGTDYGYTF.

The chain has TRBV15 and TRBJ2-7; D is uncertain. V was shortened by 3 bases and J by 2 bases, with 8 bases between the two germline ends. This CDR3 is built from 13 residues. The V gene's germline CDR1 is LNHNV and CDR2 YYDKDF (reference sequence). The CDR3 DNA follows: TGTGCCACCAGCAGGGGTGAGGCCTACGAGCAGTACTTC. Amino acid sequence: CATSRGEAYEQYF. The full variable domain, completed using reference TRBV15 and TRBJ2-7, is DAMVIQNPRYQVTQFGKPVTLSCSQTLNHNVMYWYQQKSSQAPKLLFHYYDKDFNNEADTPDNFQSRRPNTSFCFLDIRSPGLGDTAMYLCATSRGEAYEQYFGPGTRLTVT.

The chain uses TRBV12-3 or TRBV12-4 and TRBJ2-7, with D possibly matching TRBD1 (6 bases). This CDR3 has 13 amino acids. V dropped 5 bases and J dropped 9 bases, with 17 bases sitting between them. This chain's CDR3 is CASSPIGTLGQYF. The DNA of the CDR3 is TGTGCCAGCAGTCCTATCGGGACATTGGGGCAGTACTTC.

V gene TRBV6-5 combines with J gene TRBJ1-2, with D perhaps TRBD1 (6 bases). The CDR3 runs to 15 residues. CDR1 and CDR2 (germline): MNHEY, SVGAGI. The V and J ends lost 7 bases and 2 bases respectively, with 17 bases between them. This CDR3 is CASTLTRGGNYGYTF. As DNA, the CDR3 is TGTGCCAGCACCCTTACGAGGGGGGGCAACTATGGCTACACCTTC.

The chain combines TRBV6-1 with TRBJ2-2; possibly TRBD1 for D (5 bases). The CDR3 has 15 residues. Trimming removed 4 bases from V and 6 bases from J, with 15 bases in between. Germline CDR1 is MNHNS and CDR2 is SASEGT. CDR3 in DNA: TGTGCCAGCAGTGTCAGGGCCCATCTGGCCGGGGAGCTGTTTTTT. It yields the protein CASSVRAHLAGELFF.

The chain recombines TRBV6-2 or TRBV6-3 with TRBJ2-3, with unresolved D. CDR1 is MNHEY and CDR2 is SVGEGT in the germline V gene. This CDR3 contains 17 residues. V was clipped by 0 bases and J by 0 bases, with 13 bases between them. The CDR3 reads CASSYSISGYSTDTQYF. The CDR3 DNA reads TGTGCCAGCAGTTACTCGATTTCCGGATATAGCACAGATACGCAGTATTTT.

The chain couples TRBV7-9 to TRBJ1-5, with no clear D. The germline V gene encodes CDR1 SEHNR and CDR2 FQNEAQ (reference sequence). Trimming stripped 2 bases from V and 6 bases from J, with 8 bases between. The CDR3 totals 13 residues. Here the CDR3 reads CASSLLESQPQHF. Written as DNA, the CDR3 is TGTGCCAGCAGCTTACTCGAGAGTCAGCCCCAGCATTTT.

About this clone itself: At one end the junction does not follow the germline gene, possibly because of a read error. In the same sample, other DNA sequences code for this CDR3. The genes are TRBV7-3 and TRBJ2-2; perhaps D is TRBD1 or TRBD2 (5 bases each). Germline V gene sequence: CDR1 SGHTA, CDR2 FQGTGA. The CDR3 is made up of 15 amino acids. CDR3 DNA sequence: TGCGCCAGCAGCTTAAGAGGGGTTGATACCGGGGAGCTGTTTTTT. Translating gives CASSLRGVDTGELFF.

This rearrangement joins TRBV10-1 to TRBJ1-2, with D unclear. The CDR3 runs to 13 residues. Germline V gene data show CDR1 as WNHNN and CDR2 as SYGVQD (reference sequence). The ends were cut back, 2 bases at V and 0 bases at J, with 4 bases in the middle. The CDR3, as DNA: TGCGCCAGCAGTGAGGGATCTAACTATGGCTACACCTTC. Translation: CASSEGSNYGYTF.

This clone occurred once. The gene calls are TRBV18 and TRBJ2-7, with TRBD2 matching 8 bases. Germline CDR1 is KGHSH and CDR2 is LQKENI. Trimming removed 3 bases from V and 1 base from J; junction bases left unmatched: 8. There are 16 residues in the CDR3. CDR3 sequence: CASSPGTSGVSYEQYF. The CDR3 coding sequence is TGTGCCAGCTCACCTGGCACTAGCGGAGTTTCCTACGAGCAGTACTTC.

V usage is TRBV12-5 and J usage is TRBJ2-2; TRBD1 matches at 8 bases. CDR3 length equals 15 residues. V lost 5 bases to trimming and J lost 3 bases; unmatched junction nucleotides: 5. Germline lookup yields CDR1 LGHNT and CDR2 FRNRAP. The CDR3 loop reads CASGATGAHTGELFF. In DNA form, the CDR3 reads TGTGCTAGTGGTGCGACAGGGGCCCACACCGGGGAGCTGTTTTTT.

This chain connects TRBV7-3 to TRBJ2-1; TRBD2 matches 10 bases. The V gene's germline CDR1 is SGHTA and CDR2 FQGTGA. The V and J ends lost 4 bases and 6 bases, in that order; junction bases with no gene match: 6. This CDR3 spans 15 amino acids. Here the CDR3 DNA reads TGTGCCAGCAGCTCCCAGCTAGCGGGAGCCAATGAGCAGTTCTTC. Its translation: CASSSQLAGANEQFF.

The rearrangement links TRBV6-4 to TRBJ2-1, with a weak D call TRBD2 (5 bases). This CDR3 region has 16 residues. Trimming removed 0 bases from V and 7 bases from J, with 16 bases in between. Germline CDR1 reads MRHNA; CDR2 reads SNTAGT. CDR3 DNA sequence: TGTGCCAGCAGTGACTCGATGCGGAGAGGGCGGAATGAGCAGTTCTTC. It is translated as CASSDSMRRGRNEQFF.

This chain joins TRBV5-1 and TRBJ2-2; tentative D call: TRBD2 (6 bases). Trimming pared 5 bases from V and 7 bases from J, leaving 12 bases between. CDR1 is SGHRS, CDR2 YFSETQ, per germline. The CDR3 has 13 amino acids. DNA for the CDR3: TGCGCCAGCAGTAACGGAGGGATCGGGGAGCTGTTTTTT. Protein: CASSNGGIGELFF.

V is TRBV6-2 or TRBV6-3 and J is TRBJ2-5; no clear D. V was pared by 5 bases and J by 5 bases, with 9 bases between. The CDR3 is made up of 12 amino acids. Germline V gene lookup returns CDR1 MNHEY and CDR2 SVGEGT. The chain's CDR3 is CASSALPETQYF. As DNA, the CDR3 is TGTGCCAGCAGTGCCCTACCCGAGACCCAGTACTTC.

The genes are TRBV3-1 (or the pseudogene TRBV3-2) and TRBJ2-7; TRBD2 matches 13 bases. This CDR3 comprises 15 residues. After removal of 6 bases from V and 5 bases from J, the junction contained 7 bases not matched to a gene. CDR1 and CDR2 (germline): LGHDT, YNNKEL (reference sequence). CDR3 coding DNA: TGTGCCAGCAGACGGACTAGCGGGAGAGGCGACGAGCAGTACTTC. Its protein product is CASRRTSGRGDEQYF.

The chain is built from TRBV7-3 and TRBJ2-3; 7 bases are shared with TRBD2. The CDR3 runs to 15 residues. V gave up 1 base and J gave up 1 base; unmatched junction bases: 2. Per the germline V gene, CDR1 is SGHTA and CDR2 is FQGTGA. The DNA for the CDR3 is TGTGCCAGCAGCTTAAGGCTAGCGGGCACAGATACGCAGTATTTT. Protein sequence: CASSLRLAGTDTQYF.

The genes are TRBV28 and TRBJ1-6; 7 nucleotides align to TRBD1. Germline V lookup: CDR1 MDHEN, CDR2 SYDVKM. The CDR3 totals 12 residues. The trim removed 11 bases at V and 14 bases at J, leaving 12 bases unmatched. Here the CDR3 reads CAGADLQGSLHF. CDR3 coding DNA: TGTGCCGGCGCAGACCTACAGGGGTCCCTCCACTTT. Full variable domain (rest looked up from reference TRBV28 and TRBJ1-6): DVKVTQSSRYLVKRTGEKVFLECVQDMDHENMFWYRQDPGLGLRLIYFSYDVKMKEKGDIPEGYSVSREKKERFSLILESASTNQTSMYLCAGADLQGSLHFGNGTRLTVT.

This clone appeared once. CDR3 loop: CASSEDSFGTRSGYTF. CDR3 coding DNA: TGTGCCAGCAGTGAAGACTCCTTCGGGACACGGTCTGGCTACACCTTC. The chain joins TRBV25-1 to TRBJ1-2; possibly TRBD1 for D (6 bases). With 2 bases removed from V and 7 bases from J, the gap between germline ends came to 20 bases. Germline V gene data show CDR1 as MGHDK and CDR2 as SYGVNS. This CDR3 contains 16 residues.

The chain carries TRBV4-3 and TRBJ2-7; D is ambiguous. Germline V gives CDR1 LGHNA, CDR2 YSLEER. The CDR3 is 14 amino acids. V was shortened by 1 base and J by 4 bases, with 11 bases between the two germline ends. DNA of the CDR3: TGCGCCAGCAGCCAAGTGACGGGCGCGTACGAGCAGTACTTC. Translating gives CASSQVTGAYEQYF.

The CDR3 coding sequence is TGTGCCAGCAGTAGACAGGCTCGATCGAACACCGGGGAGCTGTTTTTT. This sequence encodes CASSRQARSNTGELFF. The chain is built from TRBV27 and TRBJ2-2, with D perhaps matching TRBD1 (6 bases). The germline CDR1 and CDR2 sequences are MNHEY and SMNVEV (reference sequence). V was pared by 5 bases and J by 0 bases, with 13 bases between. There are 16 residues in the CDR3.

CDR3 nucleotides: TGTGCCTGGAGTGTACCCGGCAGACTCACAGATACGCAGTATTTT. This translates into CAWSVPGRLTDTQYF. The rearrangement joins TRBV30 to TRBJ2-3; D gene ambiguous. There are 15 residues in the CDR3. Germline V gives CDR1 GTSNPN, CDR2 SVGIG (reference sequence). Trimming took off 0 bases at V and 2 bases at J, with 12 bases between the two ends.

This sequence joins TRBV19 and TRBJ1-5; no definite D call. From germline, CDR1 is LNHDA and CDR2 SQIVND (reference sequence). V was trimmed by 1 base and J by 0 bases, leaving 7 bases between them. This CDR3 region has 15 residues. This CDR3 reads CASSIAHYSNQPQHF. The CDR3 DNA sequence: TGTGCCAGTAGTATAGCACACTATAGCAATCAGCCCCAGCATTTT.

The chain combines TRBV14 with TRBJ1-2; a possible D gene is TRBD1 (5 bases). The CDR3 runs to 18 residues. The germline CDR1 and CDR2 sequences are SGHDN and FVKESK. Trimming stripped 1 base from V and 1 base from J, with 19 bases between. The CDR3, as DNA: TGTGCCAGCAGCCAAGGTTTCCGGGACCTGAACTTTAACTATGGCTACACCTTC. Its protein product is CASSQGFRDLNFNYGYTF.